This TCR beta chain comes out of a study of cytomegalovirus exposure and HLA in healthy donors. With regard to this clone: The antigen remains unidentified.

The study, taken as a whole, reports: Previously analyzed data showed that most TCR beta V segments were productive at a frequency of about 90% or about 30%.

The CDR3 has 15 amino acids. The V end was cut by 0 bases, the J end by 3 bases, with 12 bases between. Germline V lookup: CDR1 SGDLS, CDR2 YYNGEE. A multiplex PCR was run with 60 Vbeta primers and 13 Jbeta primers. The method was immunoSEQ multiplex PCR; TCRdb's version includes in-frame clones alone and lacks a portion of them. The repertoire includes under 60,000 clones, 70% to 85% of them detected once, and around 3% sits in the top ten. This rearrangement joins TRBV9 to TRBJ1-1, with D perhaps TRBD1 (5 bases). Material for sequencing was PBMCs. This sequence originates from a man between 50 and 59 years old in good health and CMV-seronegative. Written as DNA, the CDR3 is TGTGCCAGCAGCGTAGATCCAGGGAGGGACACTGAAGCTTTCTTT. It is translated as CASSVDPGRDTEAFF.